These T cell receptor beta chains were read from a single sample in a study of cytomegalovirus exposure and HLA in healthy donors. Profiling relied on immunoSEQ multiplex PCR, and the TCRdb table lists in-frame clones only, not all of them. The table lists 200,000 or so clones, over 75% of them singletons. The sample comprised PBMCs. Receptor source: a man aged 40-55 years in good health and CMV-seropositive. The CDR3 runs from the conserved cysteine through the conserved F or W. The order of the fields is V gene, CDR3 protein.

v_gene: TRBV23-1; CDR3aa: CASREISPDGGLTYEQYF
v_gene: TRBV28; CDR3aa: CASSLGRGREKLFF
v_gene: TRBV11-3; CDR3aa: CASSRDRGNSPLHF
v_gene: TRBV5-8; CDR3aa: CASSWTSGEYQETQYF
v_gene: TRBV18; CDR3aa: CASSRAGGPSETQYF
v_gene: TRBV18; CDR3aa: CASSPSQSSGNTIYF
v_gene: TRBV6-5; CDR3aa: CASRPGGRETQYF
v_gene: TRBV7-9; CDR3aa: CASSLVTGTGRYGYTF
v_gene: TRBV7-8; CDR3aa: CASSLVSGYEQYF
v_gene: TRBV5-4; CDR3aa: CASSRQGPRGEQYF
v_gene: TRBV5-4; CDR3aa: CASSSGTTYEQYF
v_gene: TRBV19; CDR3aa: CASSLLGGERITDTQYF
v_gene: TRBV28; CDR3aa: CASRVRGPNTGELFF
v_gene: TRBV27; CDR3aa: CASSFSGAVSNEQFF
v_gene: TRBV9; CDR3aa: CASSVGGQGPSYEQYF
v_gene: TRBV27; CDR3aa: CASSFMGAGETQYF
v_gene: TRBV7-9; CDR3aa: CASSARDRGTDTQYF
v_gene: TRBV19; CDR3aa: CASSTGLAGGSAWETQYF
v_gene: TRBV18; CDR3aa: CASSPSTSGSYEQYF
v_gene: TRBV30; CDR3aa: CAWSPSGHRDYEQYF
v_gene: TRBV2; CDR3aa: CASSGPDNPEGETQYF
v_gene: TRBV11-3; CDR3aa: CASSLGTGGYTDTQYF
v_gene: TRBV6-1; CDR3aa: CASSSDRVGQPQHF
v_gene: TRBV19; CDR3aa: CASSIEQGSYEQYF
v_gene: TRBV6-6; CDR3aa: CASTKTGFGNTGELFF
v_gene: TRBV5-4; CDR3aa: CASSLGDRLEQYF
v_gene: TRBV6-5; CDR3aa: CASSYNTAGAQETQYF
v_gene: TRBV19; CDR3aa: CASSQVFSTEAFF
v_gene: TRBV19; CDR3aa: CASRRMGAGGTEAFF
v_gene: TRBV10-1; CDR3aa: CASSESRRPETQYF
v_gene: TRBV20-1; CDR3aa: CSAAHPNTQYF
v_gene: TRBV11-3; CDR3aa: CASSARTGSTDTQYF
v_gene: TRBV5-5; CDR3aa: CASSLQGGGNEQFF
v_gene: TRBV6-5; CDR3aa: CASSAIDRDDQPQHF
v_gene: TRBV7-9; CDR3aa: CASSLAGLAVSYNEQFF
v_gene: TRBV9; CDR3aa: CASSRLAGTYNEQFF
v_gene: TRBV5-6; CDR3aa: CASSWAGGTQYF
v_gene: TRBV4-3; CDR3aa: CASSQGGQINTGELFF
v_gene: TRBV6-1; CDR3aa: CASSEVRVGDEQFF
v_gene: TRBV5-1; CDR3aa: CASSLVRGISYEQYF
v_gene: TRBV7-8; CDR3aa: CASSLAGGLSTDTQYF
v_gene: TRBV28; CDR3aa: CASSLSDRGYFDTQYF
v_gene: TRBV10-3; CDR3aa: CAISVTGGHEETQYF
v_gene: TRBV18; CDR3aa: CASSPNRAESTEAFF
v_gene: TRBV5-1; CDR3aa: CASSLGVVRTQYF
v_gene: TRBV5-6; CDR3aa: CASSLPGIMITGELFF
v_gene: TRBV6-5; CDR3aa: CASSYSSGENTGELFF
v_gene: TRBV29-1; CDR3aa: CSVERDNPYEQYF
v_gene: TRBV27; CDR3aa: CASSSVVGLAELTDTQYF
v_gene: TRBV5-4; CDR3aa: CASSLARIGMGRSGANVLTF